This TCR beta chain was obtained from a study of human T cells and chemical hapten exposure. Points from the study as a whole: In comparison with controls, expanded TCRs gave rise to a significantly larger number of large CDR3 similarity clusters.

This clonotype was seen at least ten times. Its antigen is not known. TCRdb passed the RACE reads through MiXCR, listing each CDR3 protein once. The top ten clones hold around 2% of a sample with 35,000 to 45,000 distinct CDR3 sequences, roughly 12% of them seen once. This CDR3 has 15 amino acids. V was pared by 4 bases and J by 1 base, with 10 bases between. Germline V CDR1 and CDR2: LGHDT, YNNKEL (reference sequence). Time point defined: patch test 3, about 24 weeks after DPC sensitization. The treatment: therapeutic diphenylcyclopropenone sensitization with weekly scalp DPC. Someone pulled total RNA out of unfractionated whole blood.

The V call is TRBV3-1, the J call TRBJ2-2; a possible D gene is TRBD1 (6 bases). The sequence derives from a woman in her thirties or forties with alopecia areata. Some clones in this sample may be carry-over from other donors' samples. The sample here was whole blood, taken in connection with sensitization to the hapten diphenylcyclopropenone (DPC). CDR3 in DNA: TGTGCCAGCAGCCGGAGGACAGTGAACACCGGGGAGCTGTTTTTT. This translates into CASSRRTVNTGELFF.